Below, one TCR beta chain is given with its context. The V end lost 4 bases, the J end lost 7 bases, and 20 bases lay between the germline ends. Germline-derived CDR1 and CDR2 are MGHRA and YSYEKL. The CDR3 has 16 amino acids. Participant-given clinical history determined each cohort assignment. The data were produced by immunoSEQ multiplex PCR, yet TCRdb's version contains in-frame clones alone and is incomplete. The data contain some 300,000 clones, roughly nine tenths of them singletons. This sample was taken from a study of blood T cell repertoires in COVID-19. Material for sequencing was PBMCs or T cells enriched from blood (not recorded which). The sequence was collected from a woman aged 40 to 50 who had recovered from COVID-19. The V call is TRBV4-1, the J call TRBJ2-1; the D gene is possibly TRBD2 (7 bases). Here the CDR3 DNA reads TGCGCCAGCAGCCCGTCAGAGCGGGAAAGGGGGAATGAGCAGTTCTTC. It encodes CASSPSERERGNEQFF.